One and the same sample provided the 21 T cell receptor beta chains below, sequenced in a study of T cell changes during pregnancy in multiple sclerosis. Here immunoSEQ multiplex PCR was the method, and the copy in TCRdb shows in-frame clones only, minus some. The sample carries roughly 70,000 clones, roughly 92% recorded once. The input for sequencing was peripheral blood, taken in the third trimester of pregnancy. These receptors all come from a female donor in good health, enrolled as a control in a pregnancy study.

The CDR3 DNA follows: TGCGCCAGCAGCTCCTTGAACACCGGGGAGCTGTTTTTT. This encodes CASSSLNTGELFF. V is TRBV5-1 and J is TRBJ2-2; D not certain. Germline loops: CDR1 SGHRS, CDR2 YFSETQ. The CDR3 extends over 13 amino acids. V lost 3 bases, J lost 1 base, and 4 bases lay in between. The whole variable domain, filled in from reference TRBV5-1 and TRBJ2-2, reads KAGVTQTPRYLIKTRGQQVTLSCSPISGHRSVSWYQQTPGQGLQFLFEYFSETQRNKGNFPGRFSGRQFSNSRSEMNVSTLELGDSALYLCASSSLNTGELFFGEGSRLTVL.

The CDR3 protein is CASSSGSSGANVLTF. The CDR3 DNA reads TGTGCCAGCAGTAGCGGGAGCTCTGGGGCCAACGTCCTGACTTTC. The rearrangement links TRBV6-1 to TRBJ2-6; 8 bases agree with TRBD2. V lost 5 bases, J lost 0 bases, and 0 bases stayed unmatched. The CDR3 consists of 15 residues. Germline V gene data show CDR1 as MNHNS and CDR2 as SASEGT.

The chain has TRBV29-1 and TRBJ1-3; D may be TRBD1 (5 bases). The CDR3 contains 12 residues. V was shortened by 6 bases and J by 2 bases, with 8 bases between the two germline ends. Germline V gene sequence: CDR1 SQVTM, CDR2 ANQGSEA. The DNA of the CDR3 is TGCAGCGTATTGACAGCTGGAAACACCATATATTTT. Protein: CSVLTAGNTIYF.

The rearrangement joins TRBV14 to TRBJ2-7; 12 bases are shared with TRBD1. Germline assignment: CDR1 SGHDN and CDR2 FVKESK. This CDR3 contains 15 residues. Losses at the gene ends were 4 bases for V and 3 bases for J; bases not matched to a gene: 4. DNA of the CDR3: TGTGCCAGCAGCCGAGGGGACAGGGGGCGCTACGAGCAGTACTTC. Its translation is CASSRGDRGRYEQYF.

This clone was counted a few times. The V gene is TRBV2, the J gene TRBJ1-4, with D perhaps matching TRBD1 (6 bases). Germline CDR1 reads SNHLY; CDR2 reads FYNNEI. Deletions cut 4 bases from V and 7 bases from J, with 16 bases between. The CDR3 extends over 15 amino acids. CDR3 DNA: TGTGCCAGCAGTGGACAGACAGGAGGAAGTGAAAAACTGTTTTTT. This encodes CASSGQTGGSEKLFF.

This rearrangement joins TRBV19 to TRBJ1-1; D remains ambiguous. Trimming left V 4 bases short and J 5 bases short, with 17 bases between. The CDR3 runs to 15 residues. Per germline, CDR1 LNHDA and CDR2 SQIVND (reference sequence). CDR3 in DNA: TGTGCCAGTAGTACCTTAAGCCCGCGAGGGACTGAAGCTTTCTTT. The encoded protein is CASSTLSPRGTEAFF. The full variable domain, completed using reference TRBV19 and TRBJ1-1, is DGGITQSPKYLFRKEGQNVTLSCEQNLNHDAMYWYRQDPGQGLRLIYYSQIVNDFQKGDIAEGYSVSREKKESFPLTVTSAQKNPTAFYLCASSTLSPRGTEAFFGQGTRLTVV.

The chain has TRBV7-9 and TRBJ1-1; no reliable D call. CDR1 and CDR2 from the germline V gene are SEHNR and FQNEAQ (reference sequence). Trimming took 5 bases from V and 5 from J, leaving 21 bases between them. The length of the CDR3 is 16 residues. The CDR3 DNA reads TGTGCCAGCAGCCACAGTGGGCGGGGTATTGGGACTGAAGCTTTCTTT. As protein: CASSHSGRGIGTEAFF.

The genes are TRBV28 and TRBJ1-6; D is unresolved. Between the trimmed V and J ends, which lost 1 base and 10 bases, there was a span of 8 bases. The CDR3 contains 13 residues. The germline V gene encodes CDR1 MDHEN and CDR2 SYDVKM. DNA of the CDR3: TGTGCCAGCAGTTTATTCCCATTGTCACCCCTCCACTTT. Its translation: CASSLFPLSPLHF.

The chain employs TRBV10-1 and TRBJ1-4, with 7 bases identical to TRBD1. This CDR3 has 17 residues. The J segment lost 3 bases and the V segment lost 5 bases, leaving 12 bases of the junction unmatched. CDR1 and CDR2 (germline): WNHNN, SYGVQD (reference sequence). This CDR3 reads CASSNNRGRRANEKLFF. CDR3 in DNA: TGCGCCAGCAGTAATAACAGGGGTCGTAGGGCTAATGAAAAACTGTTTTTT.

V and J are TRBV4-1 and TRBJ2-3; no reliable D call. This CDR3 spans 15 amino acids. Deletions cut 1 base from V and 2 bases from J, with 10 bases between. CDR1 and CDR2 (germline): MGHRA, YSYEKL. CDR3: CASSQVGEDTDTQYF. In DNA form, the CDR3 reads TGCGCCAGCAGCCAAGTTGGCGAGGACACAGATACGCAGTATTTT.

This clone showed up just once. The rearrangement joins TRBV11-3 to TRBJ2-1; 10 bases map to TRBD2. V lost 5 bases and J lost 5; bases outside the gene matches: 18. CDR1 and CDR2 from the germline V gene are SGHNT and YENEEA. The CDR3 sequence is 19 residues long. CDR3 sequence reads: CASSPPTQREGLKDNEQFF. CDR3 DNA sequence: TGTGCCAGCAGCCCGCCGACTCAGCGGGAGGGCCTAAAGGACAATGAGCAGTTCTTC.

The chain has TRBV4-1 and TRBJ2-3; TRBD2 aligns across 9 bases. Germline values: CDR1 MGHRA, CDR2 YSYEKL. This CDR3 comprises 17 residues. V gave up 0 bases and J gave up 1 base; unmatched junction bases: 5. The CDR3 spells CASSQEPAGGGTDTQYF. CDR3 DNA: TGCGCCAGCAGCCAAGAGCCAGCGGGGGGCGGCACAGATACGCAGTATTTT.

The V gene is TRBV2, the J gene TRBJ1-1, with 12 bases identical to TRBD1. Per germline, CDR1 SNHLY and CDR2 FYNNEI. V was pared by 3 bases and J by 0 bases, with 8 bases of the junction left unmatched. CDR3 length: 18 amino acids. CDR3 sequence: CASSDVGQGAPMNTEAFF. The CDR3 DNA reads TGTGCCAGCAGTGATGTGGGACAGGGGGCCCCCATGAACACTGAAGCTTTCTTT.

The chain employs TRBV29-1 and TRBJ2-1; D is perhaps TRBD2 (5 bases). V lost 4 bases and J 8 bases, leaving 12 bases between the germline ends. CDR3 size: 12 residues. CDR1 and CDR2 from the germline V gene are SQVTM and ANQGSEA. In DNA, the CDR3 is TGCAGCGTTGTTAGGAGCGGAGATGAGCAGTTCTTC. It is translated as CSVVRSGDEQFF.

The CDR3: CASSQRGQGETQYF. CDR3 bases: TGTGCCAGCAGTCAACGAGGACAGGGAGAGACCCAGTACTTC. J is TRBJ2-5 and V is TRBV28; 8 bases are shared with TRBD1. Per the germline V gene, CDR1 is MDHEN and CDR2 is SYDVKM. CDR3 size: 14 residues. Trimming at V came to 5 bases and at J to 4 bases, leaving 6 bases not matched to a gene.

The J gene is TRBJ2-5, the V gene TRBV19; a weak D match, TRBD2 (6 bases). The CDR3 consists of 14 residues. The germline V gene encodes CDR1 LNHDA and CDR2 SQIVND (reference sequence). Trimming removed 3 bases at V and 5 bases at J, with 13 bases between. The CDR3 here is CASSMGRGSETQYF. The DNA for the CDR3 is TGTGCCAGTAGTATGGGACGGGGGTCGGAGACCCAGTACTTC.

CDR3 sequence: CASSSRNNEQFF. CDR3 in DNA: TGTGCCAGCAGCTCCAGGAACAATGAGCAGTTCTTC. The genes are TRBV5-6 and TRBJ2-1; D unclear. Trimming removed 3 bases at V and 5 bases at J, with 6 bases between. The CDR3 is 12 amino acids. CDR1 SGHDT and CDR2 YYEEEE come from the germline V gene.

This clone was seen just once. This rearrangement joins TRBV11-3 to TRBJ2-1; TRBD1 matches at 9 bases. The CDR3 covers 14 residues. Germline trimming cut 3 bases from V and 9 bases from J; bases unmatched to any gene: 6. Looked up from germline, CDR1 is SGHNT and CDR2 is YENEEA. DNA of the CDR3: TGTGCCAGCAGCTTCGGGACAGGGCCCAGTGAGCAGTTCTTC. This encodes CASSFGTGPSEQFF.

The chain joins TRBV11-2 to TRBJ2-7; D is ambiguous. The V gene's germline CDR1 is SGHAT and CDR2 FQNNGV. The V end lost 2 bases, the J end lost 6 bases, and 5 bases lay between the germline ends. The CDR3 totals 11 residues. The CDR3 DNA reads as TGTGCCAGCAGCTTAATGCGCGAGCAGTACTTC. Protein product: CASSLMREQYF.

V and J are TRBV5-1 and TRBJ1-5; possible D gene TRBD1, 6 bases. The CDR3 runs to 14 residues. V was pared by 0 bases and J by 7 bases, with 11 bases between. Per germline, CDR1 SGHRS and CDR2 YFSETQ. The CDR3 loop reads CASSLVGGGQPQHF. DNA of the CDR3: TGCGCCAGCAGCTTGGTAGGGGGTGGCCAGCCCCAGCATTTT.

This chain joins TRBV11-2 and TRBJ2-5; D is uncertain. Trimming removed 2 bases from V and 6 bases from J, with 7 bases in between. The CDR3 spans 12 residues. From germline, CDR1 is SGHAT and CDR2 FQNNGV. The CDR3 protein is CASSLLLQTQYF. DNA of the CDR3: TGTGCCAGCAGCTTACTATTACAGACCCAGTACTTC.